The 13 T cell receptor beta chains presented below share a single source sample, sequenced in a study of monozygotic twins with inflammatory bowel disease. TCRdb reworked the 5' RACE reads into one entry per CDR3 protein, no DNA. The sample includes about 160,000 distinct CDR3 sequences. Sequenced material: blood. The receptor source for this set is a human donor with ulcerative colitis or Crohn's disease, or a healthy co-twin of an affected twin (not recorded which).

The chain joins TRBV29-1 to TRBJ2-7; the D gene TCRdb calls, TRBD1, cannot be checked with no DNA. CDR3 length: 13 amino acids. Germline V gene lookup returns CDR1 SQVTM and CDR2 ANQGSEA. This chain's CDR3 is CSVEVGQSYEQYF.

V and J are TRBV28 and TRBJ2-2; the D gene TCRdb calls, TRBD1, cannot be checked with no DNA. CDR1 and CDR2 (germline): MDHEN, SYDVKM. This CDR3 is built from 16 residues. CDR3 in amino acids: CASSLAGQINTGELFF.

The CDR3 is CAISGGDRYNTEAFF. V is TRBV10-3 and J is TRBJ1-1; there is no DNA to check the TCRdb D call of TRBD1. The CDR3 is 15 amino acids. Germline values: CDR1 ENHRY, CDR2 SYGVKD.

The J gene is TRBJ1-3, the V gene TRBV20-1; TCRdb's assignment of TRBD1 cannot be checked, as there is no DNA. This CDR3 is 15 amino acids long. The germline V gene has CDR1 DFQATT and CDR2 SNEGSKA (reference sequence). CDR3 residues: CSARDLAGNGNTIYF.

This chain links TRBV20-1 with TRBJ1-5. CDR3 size: 15 residues. Germline assignment: CDR1 DFQATT and CDR2 SNEGSKA (reference sequence). This CDR3 is CSARDIPQENQPQHF.

The V call is TRBV4-3, the J call TRBJ2-3; TCRdb lists TRBD1, though no DNA is available to test this call. CDR3 size: 17 residues. CDR1 and CDR2 (germline): LGHNA, YSLEER. CDR3 region: CASSQESGDMSTDTQYF.

This sequence joins TRBV29-1 and TRBJ2-1; TCRdb calls TRBD2, which cannot be checked without DNA. CDR1 SQVTM and CDR2 ANQGSEA come from the germline V gene. The CDR3 totals 15 residues. CDR3 amino acids: CSVGPGTSLSNEQFF.

V and J are TRBV27 and TRBJ1-2; TCRdb reports TRBD1, a call that lacks DNA to check it against. The CDR3 spans 15 residues. Germline V CDR1 and CDR2: MNHEY, SMNVEV (reference sequence). The CDR3 sequence is CASSLSAGSFGGYTF.

V is TRBV14 and J is TRBJ2-1. This CDR3 has 15 amino acids. Germline V gene sequence: CDR1 SGHDN, CDR2 FVKESK. CDR3 residues: CASSQGTYLGNEQFF.

This chain joins TRBV7-3 and TRBJ2-7; the TCRdb D gene call, TRBD1, has no DNA to confirm it. The CDR3 covers 14 residues. The germline V gene has CDR1 SGHTA and CDR2 FQGTGA. CDR3 amino acids: CASSQSTGRYEQYF.

The chain has TRBV19 and TRBJ2-3; as DNA is missing, the TRBD1 call by TCRdb cannot be tested. The germline gives CDR1 LNHDA, CDR2 SQIVND (reference sequence). The CDR3 has 14 amino acids. The CDR3: CASRRDWGTDTQYF.

This sequence joins TRBV6-6 and TRBJ2-3; TCRdb indicates TRBD1, and absent DNA this call remains unverified. The CDR3 sequence is 14 residues long. Germline V gives CDR1 MNHNY, CDR2 SVGAGI (reference sequence). CDR3 sequence reads: CASSPDLGADTQYF.

The CDR3: CASSYTRDTEAFF. This chain joins TRBV6-6 and TRBJ1-1; checking the TCRdb D call of TRBD1 is not possible without DNA. Germline CDR1 and CDR2: MNHNY and SVGAGI (reference sequence). The CDR3 spans 13 residues.